This TCR beta chain was identified during a study of control samples from healthy donors and cancer patients. The junction had 4 bases not matched to a gene; V was cut back by 3 bases and J by 1 base. Germline assignment: CDR1 LGHNA and CDR2 YSLEER. This CDR3 spans 18 amino acids. Libraries were prepared by immunoSEQ multiplex PCR; TCRdb keeps only in-frame clonotypes and omits some of them. Seen here are 130,000 to 150,000 clones, over 85% observed once, and the top ten hold 11%. The chain carries TRBV4-3 and TRBJ2-6; 12 bases are shared with TRBD2. This TCR derives from a man aged 25 to 40 in good health. Sequencing was done on a sample of blood. Written as DNA, the CDR3 is TGCGCCAGCAGCCAGACGGGACTAGCGGGTTCTGGGGCCAACGTCCTGACTTTC. Residues: CASSQTGLAGSGANVLTF.